This T cell receptor (beta chain) is drawn from a study of type 1 and type 2 diabetes patients. For the study at large: A total of 18,976,912 paired-end reads came from the whole study. The study's findings and limits: Age and gender were not matched between study groups, possibly biasing interpretation.

The PCR template was genomic DNA. The TCR beta CDR3 region was amplified using 30 forward and 13 reverse primers. MiXCR, run by TCRdb on the multiplex PCR reads, gives a single entry per CDR3 protein. The table records 250,000 or so distinct CDR3 sequences, roughly 48% of them present only once. Each participant gave about 10 milliliters of peripheral blood. This CDR3 has 16 amino acids. V was cut by 7 bases and J by 6 bases, with 24 bases left in between. The germline CDR1 and CDR2 sequences are MNHEY and SVGAGI. This clonotype was picked up a small number of times. Its specificity is not known. Material: peripheral blood mononuclear cells (PBMCs). This clonotype was sampled from a man between 18 and 29 years old with type 2 diabetes. The J gene is TRBJ1-1, the V gene TRBV6-5, with D hard to call. Here the CDR3 DNA reads TGTGCCAGCACCTTAAGCGTACACCCGCCGTCCGCTGAAGCTTTCTTT. Encoded protein: CASTLSVHPPSAEAFF.